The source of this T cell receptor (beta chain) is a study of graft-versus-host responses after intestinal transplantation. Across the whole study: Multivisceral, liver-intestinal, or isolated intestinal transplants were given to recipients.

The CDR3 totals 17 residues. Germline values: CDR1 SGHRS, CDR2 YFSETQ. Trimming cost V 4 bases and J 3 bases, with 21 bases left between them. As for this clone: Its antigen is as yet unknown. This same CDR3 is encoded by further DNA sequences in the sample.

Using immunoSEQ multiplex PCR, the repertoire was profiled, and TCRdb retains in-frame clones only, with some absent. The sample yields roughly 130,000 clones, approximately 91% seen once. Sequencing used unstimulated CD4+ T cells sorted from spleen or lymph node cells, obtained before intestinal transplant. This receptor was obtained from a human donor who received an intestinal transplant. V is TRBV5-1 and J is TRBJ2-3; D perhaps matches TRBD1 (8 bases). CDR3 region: CASSPKHDRGGTDTQYF. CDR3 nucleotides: TGCGCCAGCAGCCCAAAACATGACAGGGGAGGGACAGATACGCAGTATTTT.